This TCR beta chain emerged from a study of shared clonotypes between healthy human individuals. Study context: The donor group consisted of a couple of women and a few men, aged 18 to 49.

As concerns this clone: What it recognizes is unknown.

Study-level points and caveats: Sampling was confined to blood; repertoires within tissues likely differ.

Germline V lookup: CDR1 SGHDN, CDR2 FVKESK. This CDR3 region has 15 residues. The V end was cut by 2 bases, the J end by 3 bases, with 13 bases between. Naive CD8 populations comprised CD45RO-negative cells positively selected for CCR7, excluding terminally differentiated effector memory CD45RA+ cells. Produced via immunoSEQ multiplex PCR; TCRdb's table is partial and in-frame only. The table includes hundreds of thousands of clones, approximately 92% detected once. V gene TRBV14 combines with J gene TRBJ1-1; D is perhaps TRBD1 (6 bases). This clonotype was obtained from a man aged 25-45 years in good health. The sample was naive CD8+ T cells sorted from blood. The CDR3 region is CASSQNRDSDTEAFF. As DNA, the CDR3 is TGTGCCAGCAGCCAAAACAGGGATTCGGACACTGAAGCTTTCTTT.